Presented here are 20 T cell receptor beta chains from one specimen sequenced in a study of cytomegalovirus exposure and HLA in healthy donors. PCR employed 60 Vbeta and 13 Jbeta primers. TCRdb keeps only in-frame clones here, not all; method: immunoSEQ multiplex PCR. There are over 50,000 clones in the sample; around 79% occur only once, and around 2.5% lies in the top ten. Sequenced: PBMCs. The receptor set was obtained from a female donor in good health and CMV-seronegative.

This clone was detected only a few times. CDR3 bases: TGTGCCTGGAGCACCGGGACAGGGGGCGGCTACACCTTC. This encodes CAWSTGTGGGYTF. This chain joins TRBV30 and TRBJ1-2; 12 nucleotides match TRBD1. CDR1 is GTSNPN and CDR2 is SVGIG in the germline V gene (reference sequence). V trimming: 3 bases; J trimming: 8 bases; junction bases outside the gene matches: 4. The CDR3 loop spans 13 amino acids.

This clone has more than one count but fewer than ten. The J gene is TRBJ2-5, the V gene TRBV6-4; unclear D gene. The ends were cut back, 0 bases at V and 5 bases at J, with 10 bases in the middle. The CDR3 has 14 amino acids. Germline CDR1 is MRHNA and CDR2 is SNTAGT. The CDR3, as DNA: TGTGCCAGCAGTGACTCCCCCCAAGCCGAGACCCAGTACTTC. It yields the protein CASSDSPQAETQYF.

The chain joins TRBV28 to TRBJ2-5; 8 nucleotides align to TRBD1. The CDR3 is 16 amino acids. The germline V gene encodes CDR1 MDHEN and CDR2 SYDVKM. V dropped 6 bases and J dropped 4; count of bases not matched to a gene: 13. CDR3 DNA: TGTGCCAGCAGCGCGGGGACAGGAGATTTAGGAGAGACCCAGTACTTC. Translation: CASSAGTGDLGETQYF. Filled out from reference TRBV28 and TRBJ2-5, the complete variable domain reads DVKVTQSSRYLVKRTGEKVFLECVQDMDHENMFWYRQDPGLGLRLIYFSYDVKMKEKGDIPEGYSVSREKKERFSLILESASTNQTSMYLCASSAGTGDLGETQYFGPGTRLLVL.

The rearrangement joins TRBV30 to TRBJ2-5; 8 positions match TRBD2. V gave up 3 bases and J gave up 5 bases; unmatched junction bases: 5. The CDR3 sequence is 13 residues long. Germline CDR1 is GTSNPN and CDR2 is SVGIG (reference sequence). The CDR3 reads CAWSIAGTETQYF. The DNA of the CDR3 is TGTGCCTGGAGCATAGCGGGAACGGAGACCCAGTACTTC.

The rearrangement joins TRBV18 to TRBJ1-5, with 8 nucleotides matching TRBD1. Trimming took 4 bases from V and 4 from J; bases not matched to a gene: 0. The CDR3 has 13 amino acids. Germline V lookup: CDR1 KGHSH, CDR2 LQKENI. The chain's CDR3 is CASSRQGNQPQHF. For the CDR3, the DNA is TGTGCCAGCTCACGACAGGGGAATCAGCCCCAGCATTTT.

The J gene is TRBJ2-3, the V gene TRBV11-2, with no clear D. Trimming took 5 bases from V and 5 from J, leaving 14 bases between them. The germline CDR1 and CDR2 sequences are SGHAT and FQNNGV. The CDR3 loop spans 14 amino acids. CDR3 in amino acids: CASSPTTFGDTQYF. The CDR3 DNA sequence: TGTGCCAGCAGCCCTACTACTTTCGGAGATACGCAGTATTTT.

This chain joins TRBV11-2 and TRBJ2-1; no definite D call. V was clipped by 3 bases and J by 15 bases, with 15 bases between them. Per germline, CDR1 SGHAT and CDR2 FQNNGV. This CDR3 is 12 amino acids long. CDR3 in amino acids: CASSFESRHWFF. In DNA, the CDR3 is TGTGCCAGCAGCTTCGAGTCTCGACATTGGTTCTTC.

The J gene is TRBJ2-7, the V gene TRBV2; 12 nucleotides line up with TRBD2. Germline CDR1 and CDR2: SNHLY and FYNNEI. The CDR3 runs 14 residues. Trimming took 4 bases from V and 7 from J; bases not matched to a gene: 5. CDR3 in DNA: TGTGCCAGCAGTGGGACTAGCGGGGAAGTGGAGCAGTACTTC. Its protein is CASSGTSGEVEQYF.

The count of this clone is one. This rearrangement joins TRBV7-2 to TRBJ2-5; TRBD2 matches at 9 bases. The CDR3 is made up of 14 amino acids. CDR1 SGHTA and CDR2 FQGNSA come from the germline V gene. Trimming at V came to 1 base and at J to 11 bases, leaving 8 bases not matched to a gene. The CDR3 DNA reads TGTGCCAGCAGCTTAGGACTAGCGGTCTTAGAGCAGTACTTC. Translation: CASSLGLAVLEQYF.

CDR3 sequence reads: CASSSQRGLQETQYF. The CDR3 coding sequence is TGTGCCAGCAGCAGCCAGCGGGGGTTACAAGAGACCCAGTACTTC. The genes are TRBV5-4 and TRBJ2-5, with 8 bases aligning to TRBD2. The CDR3 runs to 15 residues. In germline, CDR1 is SGHNT, CDR2 YYREEE (reference sequence). Trimming at V came to 4 bases and at J to 2 bases, leaving 7 bases not matched to a gene.

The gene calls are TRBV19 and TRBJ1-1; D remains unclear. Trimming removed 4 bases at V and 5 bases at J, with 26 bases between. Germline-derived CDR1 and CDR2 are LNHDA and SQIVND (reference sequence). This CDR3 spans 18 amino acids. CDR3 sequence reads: CASSKAESPWAPGTEAFF. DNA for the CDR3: TGTGCCAGTAGTAAGGCCGAATCACCCTGGGCCCCGGGGACTGAAGCTTTCTTT.

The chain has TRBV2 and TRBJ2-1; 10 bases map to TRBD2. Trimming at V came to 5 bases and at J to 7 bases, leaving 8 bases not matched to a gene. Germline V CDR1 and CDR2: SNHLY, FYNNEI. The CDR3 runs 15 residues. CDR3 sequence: CASSFLAGEGNEQFF. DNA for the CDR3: TGTGCCAGCAGTTTTCTAGCGGGAGAAGGGAATGAGCAGTTCTTC.

The CDR3 DNA reads as TGTGCCGCTGGCCGACTAGCGGGAGACTCCGGGGAGCTGTTTTTT. It is translated as CAAGRLAGDSGELFF. The chain carries TRBV6-6 and TRBJ2-2; the match to TRBD2 covers 12 bases. The CDR3 spans 15 residues. The V segment lost 11 bases and the J segment 6 bases; nucleotides outside the gene matches: 10. Per the germline V gene, CDR1 is MNHNY and CDR2 is SVGAGI (reference sequence).

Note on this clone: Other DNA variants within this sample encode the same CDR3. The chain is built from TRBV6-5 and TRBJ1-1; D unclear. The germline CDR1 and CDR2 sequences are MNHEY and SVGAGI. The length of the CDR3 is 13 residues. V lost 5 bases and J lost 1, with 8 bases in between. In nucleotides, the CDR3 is TGTGCCAGCAGTCGAACGGGGAACACTGAAGCTTTCTTT. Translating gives CASSRTGNTEAFF.

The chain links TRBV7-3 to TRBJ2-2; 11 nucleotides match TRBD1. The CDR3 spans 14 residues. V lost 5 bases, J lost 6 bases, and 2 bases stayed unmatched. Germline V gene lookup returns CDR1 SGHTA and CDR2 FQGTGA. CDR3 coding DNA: TGTGCCAGCAGCCGGGACAGGGGGTCCGGGGAGCTGTTTTTT. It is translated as CASSRDRGSGELFF.

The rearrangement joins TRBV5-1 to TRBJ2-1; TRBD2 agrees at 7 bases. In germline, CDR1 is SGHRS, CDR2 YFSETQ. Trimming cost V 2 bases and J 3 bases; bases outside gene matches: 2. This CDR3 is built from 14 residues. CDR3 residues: CASSLPSGYNEQFF. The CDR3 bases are TGCGCCAGCAGCTTACCTAGCGGCTACAATGAGCAGTTCTTC.

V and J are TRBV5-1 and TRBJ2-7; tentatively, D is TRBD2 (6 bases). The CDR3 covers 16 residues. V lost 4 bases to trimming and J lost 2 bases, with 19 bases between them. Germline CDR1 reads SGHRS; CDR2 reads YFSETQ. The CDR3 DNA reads TGCGCCAGCAGCCCGGCCCCCAGCGGGTTACCCTACGAGCAGTACTTC. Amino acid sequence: CASSPAPSGLPYEQYF.

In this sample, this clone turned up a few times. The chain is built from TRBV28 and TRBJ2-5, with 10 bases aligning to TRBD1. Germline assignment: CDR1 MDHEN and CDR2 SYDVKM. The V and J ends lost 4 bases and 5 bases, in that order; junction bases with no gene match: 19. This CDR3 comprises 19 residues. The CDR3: CASSSRHFRDRGLRETQYF. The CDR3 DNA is TGTGCCAGCAGTTCCCGACACTTCCGGGACAGGGGTCTTCGGGAGACCCAGTACTTC.

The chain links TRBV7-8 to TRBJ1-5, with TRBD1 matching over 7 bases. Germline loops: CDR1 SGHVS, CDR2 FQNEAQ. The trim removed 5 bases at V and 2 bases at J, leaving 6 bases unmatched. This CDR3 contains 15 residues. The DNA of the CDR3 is TGTGCCAGCAGCCAAGGGACAGTAGGCAATCAGCCCCAGCATTTT. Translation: CASSQGTVGNQPQHF.

CDR3 residues: CAYPLGVVFYEQYF. The CDR3 bases are TGTGCCTACCCTCTGGGCGTGGTGTTCTACGAGCAGTACTTC. The rearrangement links TRBV6-6 to TRBJ2-7; D unclear. V was clipped by 11 bases and J by 3 bases, with 20 bases between them. This CDR3 contains 14 residues. Germline V gives CDR1 MNHNY, CDR2 SVGAGI (reference sequence).